The sequence of this T cell receptor beta chain was determined in a study of CD8 T cells in ankylosing spondylitis. V gave up 0 bases and J gave up 0 bases, with 10 bases separating them. This CDR3 is built from 15 residues. Germline CDR1 is SGHRS and CDR2 is YFSETQ. Notes on the study in general: Several of the motif variants were reported before in synovial fluid and blood from reactive arthritis.

This clonotype occurred many times. The target antigen is unknown. For TCR beta, libraries came from quantitative 5'-RACE with molecular barcodes. TCRdb reprocessed the 5' RACE reads via MiXCR and lists one record per CDR3 protein. The sample holds 250,000 to 400,000 distinct CDR3 sequences; 11% are singletons and the top ten take 9.1%. This clonotype originated in a female donor with ankylosing spondylitis or in good health (not recorded which). Sample: blood, either unsorted or a sorted T cell fraction (not recorded which). V gene TRBV5-1 combines with J gene TRBJ2-7, with a tentative D call TRBD1 (5 bases). The CDR3 DNA sequence: TGCGCCAGCAGCTTGGGACAGTCTAGCTCCTACGAGCAGTACTTC. Encoded protein: CASSLGQSSSYEQYF.